The T cell receptor (beta chain) described here comes from a study of vaccination and CD4 T cells after COVID-19. Across the whole study: The stimulating agents, overlapping spike peptides, came from SARS-CoV-2, HCoV-NL63, HCoV-OC43 and HCoV-229E.

The study, taken as a whole, reports: Median SARS-CoV-2-reactive clonotype numbers went up from about 20 to 38, but not significantly.

Germline V CDR1 and CDR2: LGHDT, YNNKEL (reference sequence). This CDR3 contains 16 residues. V dropped 1 base and J dropped 0; count of bases not matched to a gene: 1. Sequence data for DNA of cultured CD4+ T cells were generated by the Oncomine TCR Beta short-read assay. TCRdb independently ran MiXCR on the PCR reads; one entry per CDR3 protein. The sample shows approximately 15,000 distinct CDR3 sequences, roughly 25% of them seen only once. Indicated treatment: roughly 10-day PBMC culture with coronavirus spike peptide pools or control peptides (ViraFEST assay). To note about this clonotype: Its antigen is not known.

The chain recombines TRBV3-1 with TRBJ2-2, with 8 bases fitting TRBD2. This sequence was found in a human donor with COVID-19. The sample was cultured CD4+ T cells from blood. The CDR3 DNA reads TGTGCCAGCAGCCAAGCGGGGGGGCCGAACACCGGGGAGCTGTTTTTT. Residues: CASSQAGGPNTGELFF.